Detailed here is one T cell receptor beta chain. The sample originates from a study of blood T cell repertoires in COVID-19. Study information: There were acute and convalescent COVID-19 samples, and they came from the United States, Italy and Spain.

Source study methods: By means of reference gene primer amplification, nucleated cell counts were estimated. Assay used: immunoSEQ multiplex PCR; TCRdb lists only in-frame clones, some missing. The V and J calls and the clone size are those of that table, but D and trimming were determined from the DNA. Altogether about 220,000 clones are present, about 85% being singletons, with the ten largest covering 5.1%. V gave up 2 bases and J gave up 1 base, with 9 bases separating them. This CDR3 comprises 14 residues. CDR1 and CDR2 from the germline V gene are SGHDT and YYEEEE. The chain carries TRBV5-6 and TRBJ1-1; tentative D call: TRBD1 (5 bases). The TCR was taken from a woman aged 60-75 years who had recovered from COVID-19. Sequencing was carried out using peripheral blood. The CDR3 nucleotides read TGTGCCAGCAGCTTAACAGGACAGAACACTGAAGCTTTCTTT. Protein: CASSLTGQNTEAFF. The complete variable domain, with remaining parts taken from reference TRBV5-6 and TRBJ1-1, reads DAGVTQSPTHLIKTRGQQVTLRCSPKSGHDTVSWYQQALGQGPQFIFQYYEEEERQRGNFPDRFSGHQFPNYSSELNVNALLLGDSALYLCASSLTGQNTEAFFGQGTRLTVV.